Listed below are T cell receptor beta chains from one sample, sequenced in a study of blood T cell repertoires in COVID-19. Clones were sequenced by immunoSEQ multiplex PCR, and TCRdb holds only the in-frame ones, with some missing. The top ten hold 9.5% of the sample, which has over 300,000 clones, 75% to 90% seen once. Sequencing was performed on PBMCs or T cells enriched from blood (not recorded which). Every receptor here comes from a woman between 40 and 55 years old who had recovered from COVID-19. The conserved cysteine and the conserved F or W are not part of the CDR3 here. Fields, in order: V gene, CDR3 protein.

V: TRBV18
CDR3: ASSPREGQGETQY

V: TRBV7-3
CDR3: ASSIGGTEAF

V: TRBV27
CDR3: ASSLGASAYEQY

V: TRBV7-7
CDR3: ASSLDLYSYEQY

V: TRBV30
CDR3: AWTLELAEPYNEQF

V: TRBV9
CDR3: ASSRGGTDTQY

V: TRBV6-2/TRBV6-3
CDR3: ASSYRGGRNTEAF

V: TRBV5-1
CDR3: ASKQGNTGELF

V: TRBV18
CDR3: ASLENTEAF

V: TRBV6-5
CDR3: ASRGPGQGSYEQY

V: TRBV28
CDR3: ASSPEARSYNEQF

V: TRBV7-2
CDR3: ASSPETPRAVGSTQY

V: TRBV28
CDR3: ASSGPQRGNYGYT

V: TRBV7-9
CDR3: ASSLALGVSSYEQY

V: TRBV7-9
CDR3: ASSIDPQGGEQF

V: TRBV19
CDR3: ASSEQGGQPQH

V: TRBV5-6
CDR3: ASSLAYRAVAGLTDTQY

V: TRBV28
CDR3: ASSSLAGGHRNEQF

V: TRBV7-2
CDR3: ASSLYNSQETQY

V: TRBV5-6
CDR3: ASSLTPGHVAYEQY

V: TRBV18
CDR3: ASSNIETGELF

V: TRBV4-2
CDR3: ASSPLKQGLSSGNTIY

V: TRBV24-1
CDR3: ATSDGATGSSYNEQF

V: TRBV10-3
CDR3: AISEGGPTEAF

V: TRBV12-2
CDR3: ASRSRGGEGNTQY

V: TRBV30
CDR3: AWSMGGEAF

V: TRBV27
CDR3: ASSLTSGATSGANVLT

V: TRBV28
CDR3: ASSFGVVRDAGEKLF

V: TRBV5-4
CDR3: ASSSQGRETQY